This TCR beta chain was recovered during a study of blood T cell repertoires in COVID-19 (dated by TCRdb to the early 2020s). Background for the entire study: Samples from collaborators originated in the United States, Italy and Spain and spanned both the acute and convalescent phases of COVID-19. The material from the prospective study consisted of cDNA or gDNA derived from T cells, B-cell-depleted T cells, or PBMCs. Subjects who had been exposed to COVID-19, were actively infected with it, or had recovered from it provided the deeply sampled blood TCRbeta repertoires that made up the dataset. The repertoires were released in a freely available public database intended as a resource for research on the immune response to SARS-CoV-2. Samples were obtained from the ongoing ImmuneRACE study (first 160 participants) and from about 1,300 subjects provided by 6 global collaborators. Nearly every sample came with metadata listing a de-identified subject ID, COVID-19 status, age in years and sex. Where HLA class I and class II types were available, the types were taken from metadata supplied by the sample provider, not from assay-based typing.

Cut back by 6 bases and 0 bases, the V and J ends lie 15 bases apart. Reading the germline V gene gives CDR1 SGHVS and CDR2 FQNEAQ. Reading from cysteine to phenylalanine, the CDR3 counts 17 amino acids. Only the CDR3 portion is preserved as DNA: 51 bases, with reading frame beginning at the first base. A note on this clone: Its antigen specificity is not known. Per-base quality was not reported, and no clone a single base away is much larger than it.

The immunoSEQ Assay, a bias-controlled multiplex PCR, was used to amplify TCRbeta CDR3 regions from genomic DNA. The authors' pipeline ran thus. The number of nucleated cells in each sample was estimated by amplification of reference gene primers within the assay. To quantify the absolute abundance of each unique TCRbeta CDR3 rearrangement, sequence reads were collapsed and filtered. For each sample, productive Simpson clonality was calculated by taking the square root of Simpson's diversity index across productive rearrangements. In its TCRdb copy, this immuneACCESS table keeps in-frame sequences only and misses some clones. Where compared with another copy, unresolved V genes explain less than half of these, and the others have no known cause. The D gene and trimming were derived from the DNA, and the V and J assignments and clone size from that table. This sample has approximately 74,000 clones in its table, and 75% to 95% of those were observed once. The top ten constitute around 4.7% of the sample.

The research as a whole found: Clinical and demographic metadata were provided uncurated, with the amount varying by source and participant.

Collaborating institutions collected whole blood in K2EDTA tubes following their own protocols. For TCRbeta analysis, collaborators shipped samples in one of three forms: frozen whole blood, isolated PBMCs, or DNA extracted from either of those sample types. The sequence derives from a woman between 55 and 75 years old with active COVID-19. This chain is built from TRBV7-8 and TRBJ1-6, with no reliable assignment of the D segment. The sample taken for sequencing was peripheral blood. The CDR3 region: CASRSGSRSSYNSPLHF. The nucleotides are TGTGCCAGCAGATCCGGGTCCCGGAGCTCCTATAATTCACCCCTCCACTTT.